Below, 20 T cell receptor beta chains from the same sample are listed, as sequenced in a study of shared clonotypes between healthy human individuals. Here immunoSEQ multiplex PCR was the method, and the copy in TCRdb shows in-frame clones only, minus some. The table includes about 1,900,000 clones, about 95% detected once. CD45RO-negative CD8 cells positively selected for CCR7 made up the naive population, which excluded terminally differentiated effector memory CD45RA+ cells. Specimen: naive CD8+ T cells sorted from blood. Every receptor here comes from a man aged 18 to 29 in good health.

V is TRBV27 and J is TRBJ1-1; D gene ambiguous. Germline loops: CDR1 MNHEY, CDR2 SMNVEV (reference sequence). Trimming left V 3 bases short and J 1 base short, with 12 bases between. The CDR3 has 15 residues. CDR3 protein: CASSFLGITNTEAFF. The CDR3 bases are TGTGCCAGCAGTTTCTTAGGCATTACGAACACTGAAGCTTTCTTT.

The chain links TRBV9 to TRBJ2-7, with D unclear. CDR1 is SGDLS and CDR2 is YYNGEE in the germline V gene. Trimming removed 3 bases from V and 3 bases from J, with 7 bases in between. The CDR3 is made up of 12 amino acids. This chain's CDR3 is CASSANDYEQYF. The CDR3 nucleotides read TGTGCCAGCAGCGCAAATGACTACGAGCAGTACTTC.

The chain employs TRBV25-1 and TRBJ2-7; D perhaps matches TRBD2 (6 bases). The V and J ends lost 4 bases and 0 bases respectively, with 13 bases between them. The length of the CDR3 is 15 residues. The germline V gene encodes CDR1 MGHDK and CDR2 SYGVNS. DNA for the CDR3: TGTGCCAGCAGTGGGCCCGGAGCGGGCTCCTACGAGCAGTACTTC. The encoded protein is CASSGPGAGSYEQYF.

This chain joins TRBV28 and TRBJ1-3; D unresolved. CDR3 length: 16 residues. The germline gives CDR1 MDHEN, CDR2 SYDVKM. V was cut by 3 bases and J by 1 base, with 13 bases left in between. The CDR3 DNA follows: TGTGCCAGCAGTTTCGCCGGCCAGGAATCTGGAAACACCATATATTTT. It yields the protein CASSFAGQESGNTIYF.

CDR3 sequence (DNA): TGTGCCAGCCCCCTAGGGGGGGACGGAGAGAGGCATCGGGAGGTATACGAGCAGTACTTC. Amino acids: CASPLGGDGERHREVYEQYF. J is TRBJ2-7 and V is TRBV2; D may be TRBD2 (7 bases). Trimming removed 8 bases from V and 4 bases from J, with 36 bases in between. CDR1 SNHLY and CDR2 FYNNEI come from the germline V gene. This CDR3 contains 20 residues.

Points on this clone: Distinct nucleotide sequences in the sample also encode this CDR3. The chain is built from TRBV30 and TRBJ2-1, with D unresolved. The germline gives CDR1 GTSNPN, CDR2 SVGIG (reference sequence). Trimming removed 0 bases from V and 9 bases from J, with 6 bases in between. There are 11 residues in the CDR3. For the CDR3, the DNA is TGTGCCTGGAGTGTACTGGGTGAGCAGTTCTTC. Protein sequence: CAWSVLGEQFF.

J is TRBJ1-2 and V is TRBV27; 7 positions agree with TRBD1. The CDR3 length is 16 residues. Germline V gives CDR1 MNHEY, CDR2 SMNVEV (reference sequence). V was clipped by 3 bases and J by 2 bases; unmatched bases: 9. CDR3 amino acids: CASSFLNPTGNYGYTF. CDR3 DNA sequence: TGTGCCAGCAGTTTCCTCAACCCGACAGGGAACTATGGCTACACCTTC.

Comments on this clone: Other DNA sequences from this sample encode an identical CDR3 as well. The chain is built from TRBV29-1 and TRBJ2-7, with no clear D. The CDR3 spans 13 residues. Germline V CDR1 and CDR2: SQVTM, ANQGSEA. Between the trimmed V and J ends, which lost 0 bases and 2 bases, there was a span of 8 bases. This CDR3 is CSVEEGIPYEQYF. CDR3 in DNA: TGCAGCGTTGAAGAGGGCATCCCCTACGAGCAGTACTTC.

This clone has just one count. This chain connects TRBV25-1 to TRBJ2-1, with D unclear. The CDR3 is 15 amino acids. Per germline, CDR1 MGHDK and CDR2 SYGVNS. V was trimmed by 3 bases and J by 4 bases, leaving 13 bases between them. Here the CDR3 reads CASSDSNWVYNEQFF. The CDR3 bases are TGTGCCAGCAGTGACTCTAATTGGGTTTACAATGAGCAGTTCTTC.

The CDR3 DNA is TGTGCCAGCTCACTGGGCCCGCGGGGGAATCAGCCCCAGCATTTT. This sequence encodes CASSLGPRGNQPQHF. The V gene is TRBV18, the J gene TRBJ1-5, with TRBD1 as a possible D gene (5 bases). Trimming stripped 4 bases from V and 4 bases from J, with 14 bases between. In germline, CDR1 is KGHSH, CDR2 LQKENI. The CDR3 runs 15 residues.

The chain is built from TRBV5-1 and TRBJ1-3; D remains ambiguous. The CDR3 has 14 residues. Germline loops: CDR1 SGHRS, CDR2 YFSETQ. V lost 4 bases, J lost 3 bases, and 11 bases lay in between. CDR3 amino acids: CASSKGVNGNTIYF. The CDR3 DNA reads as TGCGCCAGCAGCAAGGGAGTAAATGGAAACACCATATATTTT.

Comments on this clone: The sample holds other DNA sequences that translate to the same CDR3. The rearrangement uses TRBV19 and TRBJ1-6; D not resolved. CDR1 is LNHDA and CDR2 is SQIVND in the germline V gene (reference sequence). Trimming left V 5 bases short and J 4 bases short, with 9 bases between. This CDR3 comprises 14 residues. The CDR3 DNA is TGTGCCAGTAGTCCCCGGGAATATAATTCACCCCTCCACTTT. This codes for CASSPREYNSPLHF.

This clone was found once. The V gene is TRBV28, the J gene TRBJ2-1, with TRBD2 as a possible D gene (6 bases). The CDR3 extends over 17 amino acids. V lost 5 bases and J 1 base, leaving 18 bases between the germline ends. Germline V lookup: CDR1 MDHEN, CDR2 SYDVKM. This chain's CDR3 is CASSEPTEGISYNEQFF. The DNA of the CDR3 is TGTGCCAGCAGTGAACCCACGGAGGGTATATCCTACAATGAGCAGTTCTTC.

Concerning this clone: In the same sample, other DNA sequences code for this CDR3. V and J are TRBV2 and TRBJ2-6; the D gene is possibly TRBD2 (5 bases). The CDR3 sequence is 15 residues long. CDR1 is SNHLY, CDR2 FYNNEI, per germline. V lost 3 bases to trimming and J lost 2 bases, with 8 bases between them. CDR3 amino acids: CASSEWGAGANVLTF. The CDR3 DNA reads TGTGCCAGCAGTGAGTGGGGAGCTGGGGCCAACGTCCTGACTTTC.

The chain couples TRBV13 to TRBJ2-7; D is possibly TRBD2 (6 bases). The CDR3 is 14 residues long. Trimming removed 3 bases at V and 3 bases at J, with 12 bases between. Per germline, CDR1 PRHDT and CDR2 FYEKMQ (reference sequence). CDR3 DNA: TGTGCCAGCAGCTTCACTAGCTCCAACTACGAGCAGTACTTC. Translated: CASSFTSSNYEQYF. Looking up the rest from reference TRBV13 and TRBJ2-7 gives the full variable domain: AAGVIQSPRHLIKEKRETATLKCYPIPRHDTVYWYQQGPGQDPQFLISFYEKMQSDKGSIPDRFSAQQFSDYHSELNMSSLELGDSALYFCASSFTSSNYEQYFGPGTRLTVT.

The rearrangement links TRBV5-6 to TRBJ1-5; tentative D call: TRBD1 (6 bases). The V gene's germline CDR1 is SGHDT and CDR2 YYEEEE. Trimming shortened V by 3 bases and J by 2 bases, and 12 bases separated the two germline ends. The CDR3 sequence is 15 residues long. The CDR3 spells CASSSGVVGNQPQHF. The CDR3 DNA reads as TGTGCCAGCAGCTCAGGGGTAGTCGGCAATCAGCCCCAGCATTTT. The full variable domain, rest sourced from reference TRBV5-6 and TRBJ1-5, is DAGVTQSPTHLIKTRGQQVTLRCSPKSGHDTVSWYQQALGQGPQFIFQYYEEEERQRGNFPDRFSGHQFPNYSSELNVNALLLGDSALYLCASSSGVVGNQPQHFGDGTRLSIL.

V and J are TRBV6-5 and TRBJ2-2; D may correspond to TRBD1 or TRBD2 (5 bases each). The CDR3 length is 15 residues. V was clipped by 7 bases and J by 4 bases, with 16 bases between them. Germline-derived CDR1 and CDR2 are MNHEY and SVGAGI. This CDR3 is CASNQGRWGTGELFF. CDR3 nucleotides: TGTGCCAGCAACCAGGGACGTTGGGGCACCGGGGAGCTGTTTTTT.

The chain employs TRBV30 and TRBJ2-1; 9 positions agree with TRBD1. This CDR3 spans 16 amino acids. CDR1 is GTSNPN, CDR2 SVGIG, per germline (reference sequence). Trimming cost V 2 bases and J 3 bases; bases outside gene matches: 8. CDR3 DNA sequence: TGTGCCTGGAGTCCAACGACAGGGGGTAACTACAATGAGCAGTTCTTC. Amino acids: CAWSPTTGGNYNEQFF.

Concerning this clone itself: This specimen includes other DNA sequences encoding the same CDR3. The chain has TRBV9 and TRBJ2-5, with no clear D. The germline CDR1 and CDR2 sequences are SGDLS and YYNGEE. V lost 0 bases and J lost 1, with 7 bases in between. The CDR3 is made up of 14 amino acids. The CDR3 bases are TGTGCCAGCAGCGTAGGTGGAATCCAAGAGACCCAGTACTTC. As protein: CASSVGGIQETQYF.

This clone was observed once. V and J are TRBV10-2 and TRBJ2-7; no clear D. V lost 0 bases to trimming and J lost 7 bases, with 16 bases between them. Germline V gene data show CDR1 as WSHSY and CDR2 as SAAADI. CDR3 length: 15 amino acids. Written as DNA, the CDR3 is TGCGCCAGCAGTGAGTCCCCCAAAAACTATGGAGAGCAGTACTTC. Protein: CASSESPKNYGEQYF.